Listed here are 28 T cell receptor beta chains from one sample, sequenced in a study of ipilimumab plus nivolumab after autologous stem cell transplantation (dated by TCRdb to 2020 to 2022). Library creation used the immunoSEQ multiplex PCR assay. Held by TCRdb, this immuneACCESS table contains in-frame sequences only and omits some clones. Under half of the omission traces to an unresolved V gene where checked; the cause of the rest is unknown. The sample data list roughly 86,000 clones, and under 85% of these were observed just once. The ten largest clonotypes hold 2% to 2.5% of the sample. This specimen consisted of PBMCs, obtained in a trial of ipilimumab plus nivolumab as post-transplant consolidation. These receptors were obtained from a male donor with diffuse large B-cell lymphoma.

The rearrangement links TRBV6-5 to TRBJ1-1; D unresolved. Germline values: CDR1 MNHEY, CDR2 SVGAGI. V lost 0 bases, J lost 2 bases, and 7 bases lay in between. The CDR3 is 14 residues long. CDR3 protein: CASSYSNSNTEAFF. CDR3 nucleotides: TGTGCCAGCAGTTACTCGAACAGTAACACTGAAGCTTTCTTT.

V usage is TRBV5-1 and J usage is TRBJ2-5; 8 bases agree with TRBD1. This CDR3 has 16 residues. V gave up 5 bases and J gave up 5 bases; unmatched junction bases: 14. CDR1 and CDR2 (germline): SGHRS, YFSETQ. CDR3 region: CASSQPTGAEGETQYF. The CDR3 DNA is TGCGCCAGCAGTCAACCGACAGGGGCCGAGGGGGAGACCCAGTACTTC.

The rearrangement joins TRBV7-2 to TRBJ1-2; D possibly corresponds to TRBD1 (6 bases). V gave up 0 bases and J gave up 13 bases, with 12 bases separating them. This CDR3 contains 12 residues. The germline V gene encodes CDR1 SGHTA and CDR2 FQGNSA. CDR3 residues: CASSLAAGAGTF. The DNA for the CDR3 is TGTGCCAGCAGCTTAGCGGCAGGGGCAGGCACCTTC.

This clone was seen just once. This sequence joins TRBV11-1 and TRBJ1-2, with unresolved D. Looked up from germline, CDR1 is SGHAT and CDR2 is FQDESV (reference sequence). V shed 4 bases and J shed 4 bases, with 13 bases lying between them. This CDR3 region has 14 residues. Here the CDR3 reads CASSSRDELYGYTF. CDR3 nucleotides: TGTGCCAGCAGCTCCCGGGATGAGCTCTATGGCTACACCTTC.

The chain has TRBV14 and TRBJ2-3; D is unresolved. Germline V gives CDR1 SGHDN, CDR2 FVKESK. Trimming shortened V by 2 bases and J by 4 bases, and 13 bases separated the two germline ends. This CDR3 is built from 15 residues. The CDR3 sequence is CASSQPSGGPDTQYF. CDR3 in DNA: TGTGCCAGCAGCCAACCGTCGGGCGGCCCAGATACGCAGTATTTT.

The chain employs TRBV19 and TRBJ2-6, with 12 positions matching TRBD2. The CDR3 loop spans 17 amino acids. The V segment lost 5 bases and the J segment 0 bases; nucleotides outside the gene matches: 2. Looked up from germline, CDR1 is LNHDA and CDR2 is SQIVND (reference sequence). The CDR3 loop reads CASSRTSGASGANVLTF. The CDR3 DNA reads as TGTGCCAGTAGTCGGACTAGCGGGGCCTCTGGGGCCAACGTCCTGACTTTC.

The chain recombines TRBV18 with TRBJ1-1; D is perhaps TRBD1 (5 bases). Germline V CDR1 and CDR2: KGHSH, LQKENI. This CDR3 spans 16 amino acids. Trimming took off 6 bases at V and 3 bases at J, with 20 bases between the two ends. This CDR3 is CASSAPDGAGDTEAFF. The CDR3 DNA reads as TGTGCCAGCTCTGCTCCCGACGGGGCCGGGGACACTGAAGCTTTCTTT.

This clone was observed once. The CDR3 reads CASRARGVSTGELFF. The DNA of the CDR3 is TGTGCCAGCAGAGCCCGCGGGGTTAGCACCGGGGAGCTGTTTTTT. The V and J genes are TRBV6-6 and TRBJ2-2; maybe TRBD2 (6 bases). The CDR3 is 15 amino acids. Trimming took 6 bases from V and 4 from J, leaving 15 bases between them. CDR1 MNHNY and CDR2 SVGAGI come from the germline V gene (reference sequence).

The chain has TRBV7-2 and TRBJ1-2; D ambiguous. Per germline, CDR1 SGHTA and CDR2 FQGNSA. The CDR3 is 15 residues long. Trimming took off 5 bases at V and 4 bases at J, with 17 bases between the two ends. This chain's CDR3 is CASSPRRGLGYGYTF. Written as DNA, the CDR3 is TGTGCCAGCAGCCCTCGGAGAGGGCTCGGCTATGGCTACACCTTC. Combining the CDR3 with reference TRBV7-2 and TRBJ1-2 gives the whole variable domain GAGVSQSPSNKVTEKGKDVELRCDPISGHTALYWYRQSLGQGLEFLIYFQGNSAPDKSGLPSDRFSAERTGGSVSTLTIQRTQQEDSAVYLCASSPRRGLGYGYTFGSGTRLTVV.

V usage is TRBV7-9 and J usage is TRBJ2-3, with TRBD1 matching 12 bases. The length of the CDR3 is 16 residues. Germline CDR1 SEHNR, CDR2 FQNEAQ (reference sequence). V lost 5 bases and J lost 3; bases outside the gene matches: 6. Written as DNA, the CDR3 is TGTGCCAGCAGCCGAGGGACAGGGGGCACGACAGATACGCAGTATTTT. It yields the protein CASSRGTGGTTDTQYF.

CDR3 sequence (DNA): TGTGCCAGCAGCTTACTCGCGGGGGGGCCACGGGAGCAGTTCTTC. This sequence encodes CASSLLAGGPREQFF. The chain combines TRBV7-9 with TRBJ2-1; 9 positions agree with TRBD2. The V and J ends lost 2 bases and 10 bases, in that order; junction bases with no gene match: 9. Germline CDR1 reads SEHNR; CDR2 reads FQNEAQ (reference sequence). This CDR3 is built from 15 residues. The full variable domain, completed using reference TRBV7-9 and TRBJ2-1, is DTGVSQNPRHKITKRGQNVTFRCDPISEHNRLYWYRQTLGQGPEFLTYFQNEAQLEKSRLLSDRFSAERPKGSFSTLEIQRTEQGDSAMYLCASSLLAGGPREQFFGPGTRLTVL.

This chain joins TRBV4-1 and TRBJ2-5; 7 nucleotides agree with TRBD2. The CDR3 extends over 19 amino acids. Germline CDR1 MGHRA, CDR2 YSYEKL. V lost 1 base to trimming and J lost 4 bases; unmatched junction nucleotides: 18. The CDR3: CASSQAPVSSGPQGETQYF. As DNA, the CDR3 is TGCGCCAGCAGCCAAGCTCCGGTGTCTAGCGGACCCCAGGGAGAGACCCAGTACTTC.

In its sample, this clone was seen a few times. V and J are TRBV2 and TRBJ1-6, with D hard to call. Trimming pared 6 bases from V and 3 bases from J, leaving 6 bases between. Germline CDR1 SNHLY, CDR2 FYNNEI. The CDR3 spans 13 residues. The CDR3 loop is CASRRDYNSPLHF. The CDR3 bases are TGTGCCAGCAGGAGGGACTATAATTCACCCCTCCACTTT.

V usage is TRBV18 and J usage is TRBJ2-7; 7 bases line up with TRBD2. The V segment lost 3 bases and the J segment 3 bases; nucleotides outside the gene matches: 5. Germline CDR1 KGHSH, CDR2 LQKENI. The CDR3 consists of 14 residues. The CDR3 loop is CASSPGTTHYEQYF. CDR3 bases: TGTGCCAGCTCACCCGGGACTACACACTACGAGCAGTACTTC.

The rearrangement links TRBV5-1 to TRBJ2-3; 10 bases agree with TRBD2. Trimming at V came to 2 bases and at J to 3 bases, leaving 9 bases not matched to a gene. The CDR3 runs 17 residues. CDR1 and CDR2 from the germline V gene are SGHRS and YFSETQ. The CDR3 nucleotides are TGCGCCAGCAGCTTTGAGGCTAGCGGGGGAGTAACAGATACGCAGTATTTT. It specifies CASSFEASGGVTDTQYF.

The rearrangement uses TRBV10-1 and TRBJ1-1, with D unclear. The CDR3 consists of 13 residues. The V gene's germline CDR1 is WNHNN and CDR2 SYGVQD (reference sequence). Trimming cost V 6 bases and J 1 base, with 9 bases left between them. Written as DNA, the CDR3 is TGCGCCAGCAGAAGGTTACAGAACACTGAAGCTTTCTTT. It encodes CASRRLQNTEAFF.

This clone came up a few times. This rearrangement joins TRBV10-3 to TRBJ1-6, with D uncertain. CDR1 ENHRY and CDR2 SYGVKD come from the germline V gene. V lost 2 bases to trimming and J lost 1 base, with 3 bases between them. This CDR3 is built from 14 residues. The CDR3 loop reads CAISERSYNSPLHF. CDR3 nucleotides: TGTGCCATCAGTGAGCGGTCCTATAATTCACCCCTCCACTTT.

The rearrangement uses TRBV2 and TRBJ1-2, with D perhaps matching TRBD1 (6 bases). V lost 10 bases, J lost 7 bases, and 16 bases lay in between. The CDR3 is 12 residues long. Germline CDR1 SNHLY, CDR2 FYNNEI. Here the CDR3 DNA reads TGTGCCAACGGAACAGGGAACGGTGGCTACACCTTC. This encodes CANGTGNGGYTF. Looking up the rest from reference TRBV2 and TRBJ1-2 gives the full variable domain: EPEVTQTPSHQVTQMGQEVILRCVPISNHLYFYWYRQILGQKVEFLVSFYNNEISEKSEIFDDQFSVERPDGSNFTLKIRSTKLEDSAMYFCANGTGNGGYTFGSGTRLTVV.

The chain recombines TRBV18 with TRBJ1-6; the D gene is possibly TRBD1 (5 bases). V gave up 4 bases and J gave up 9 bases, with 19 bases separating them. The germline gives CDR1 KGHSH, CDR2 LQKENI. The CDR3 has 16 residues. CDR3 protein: CASSLGGRGTSSPLHF. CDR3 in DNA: TGTGCCAGCTCACTCGGGGGACGGGGTACTTCTTCACCCCTCCACTTT.

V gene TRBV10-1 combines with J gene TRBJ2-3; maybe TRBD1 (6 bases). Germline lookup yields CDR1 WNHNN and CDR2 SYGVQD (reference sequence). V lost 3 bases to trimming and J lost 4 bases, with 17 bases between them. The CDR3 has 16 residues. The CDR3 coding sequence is TGCGCCAGCAGTGAACCAGGGGATTCTCAATCAGATACGCAGTATTTT. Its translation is CASSEPGDSQSDTQYF.

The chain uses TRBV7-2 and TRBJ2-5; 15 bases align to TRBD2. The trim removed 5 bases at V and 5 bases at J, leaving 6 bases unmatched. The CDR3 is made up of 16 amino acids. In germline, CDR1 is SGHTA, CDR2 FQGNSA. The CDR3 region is CASSTRTSGGAETQYF. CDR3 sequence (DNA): TGTGCCAGCAGCACCCGGACTAGCGGGGGGGCGGAGACCCAGTACTTC.

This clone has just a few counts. CDR3 nucleotide sequence: TGTGCCAGTAGTTTTTTTCAGGGAGTGAACTATGGCTACACCTTC. Translated: CASSFFQGVNYGYTF. The chain has TRBV19 and TRBJ1-2; maybe TRBD1 (5 bases). The germline CDR1 and CDR2 sequences are LNHDA and SQIVND (reference sequence). V was pared by 5 bases and J by 2 bases, with 15 bases between. The CDR3 consists of 15 residues.

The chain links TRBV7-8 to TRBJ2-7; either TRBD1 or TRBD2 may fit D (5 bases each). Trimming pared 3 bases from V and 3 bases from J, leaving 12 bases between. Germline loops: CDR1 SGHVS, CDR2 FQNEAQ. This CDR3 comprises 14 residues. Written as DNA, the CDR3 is TGTGCCAGCAGCTTGGGACCACATAACTACGAGCAGTACTTC. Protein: CASSLGPHNYEQYF.

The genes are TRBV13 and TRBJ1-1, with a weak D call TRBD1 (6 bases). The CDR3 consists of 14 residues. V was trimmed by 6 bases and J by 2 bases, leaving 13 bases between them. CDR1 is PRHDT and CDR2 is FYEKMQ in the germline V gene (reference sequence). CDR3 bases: TGTGCCAGCAGTCGGGGACACCTTAACACTGAAGCTTTCTTT. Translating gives CASSRGHLNTEAFF.

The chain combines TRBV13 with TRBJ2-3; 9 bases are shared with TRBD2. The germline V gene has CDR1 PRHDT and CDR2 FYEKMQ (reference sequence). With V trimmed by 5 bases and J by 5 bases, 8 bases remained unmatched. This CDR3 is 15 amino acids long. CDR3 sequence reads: CASSPGRGGQDTQYF. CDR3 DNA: TGTGCCAGCAGCCCCGGGCGGGGGGGCCAAGATACGCAGTATTTT.

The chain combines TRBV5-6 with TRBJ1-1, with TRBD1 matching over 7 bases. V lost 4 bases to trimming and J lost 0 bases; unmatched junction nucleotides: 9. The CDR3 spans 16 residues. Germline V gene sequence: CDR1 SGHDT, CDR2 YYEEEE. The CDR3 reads CASSVTGRNMNTEAFF. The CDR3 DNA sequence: TGTGCCAGCAGCGTGACAGGGAGGAACATGAACACTGAAGCTTTCTTT.

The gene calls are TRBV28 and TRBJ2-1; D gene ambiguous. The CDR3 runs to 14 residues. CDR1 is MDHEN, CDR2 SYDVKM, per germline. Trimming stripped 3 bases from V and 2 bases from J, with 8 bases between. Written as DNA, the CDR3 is TGTGCCAGCAGTTTGGTTCGGACCTACAATGAGCAGTTCTTC. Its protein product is CASSLVRTYNEQFF.

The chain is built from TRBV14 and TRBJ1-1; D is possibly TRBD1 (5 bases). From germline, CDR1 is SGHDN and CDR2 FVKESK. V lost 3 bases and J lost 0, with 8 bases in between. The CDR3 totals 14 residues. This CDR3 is CASSQDNLNTEAFF. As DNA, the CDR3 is TGTGCCAGCAGCCAGGACAACCTGAACACTGAAGCTTTCTTT.